Shown below are 3 T cell receptor beta chains from a single sample sequenced in a study of blood T cells in healthy people across ages. It was with a sample-barcoded 5' primer and a J-beta primer mix that a second PCR of roughly 6 to 12 cycles was run. TCRdb reprocessed the 5' RACE reads with MiXCR, giving one entry per CDR3 protein. The sample consists of approximately 2,000,000 distinct CDR3 sequences, about two fifths of them appearing once. Sequences were obtained from blood. These TCRs come from a human donor in good health.

This clonotype has more than one count but fewer than ten. The CDR3 DNA reads as TGCGCCAGCAGCCAATGGGAGGAGCCGGGACCCGGCACAGATACGCAGTATTTT. Amino acid sequence: CASSQWEEPGPGTDTQYF. The V call is TRBV4-1, the J call TRBJ2-3; weak D call: TRBD2 (6 bases). The CDR3 runs to 18 residues. The V end lost 2 bases, the J end lost 1 base, and 19 bases lay between the germline ends. The germline gives CDR1 MGHRA, CDR2 YSYEKL.

The chain recombines TRBV7-2 with TRBJ2-7, with TRBD2 matching 7 bases. The CDR3 contains 15 residues. Germline V gene lookup returns CDR1 SGHTA and CDR2 FQGNSA. J lost 3 bases, V lost 5 bases, and 10 bases had no gene match. In DNA, the CDR3 is TGTGCCAGCAGCCCCGACCCACTAGCGAGCTACGAGCAGTACTTC. It specifies CASSPDPLASYEQYF.

This clonotype has a count of ten or more. A read error may produce the germline difference seen at one junction end. The V gene is TRBV12-3 or TRBV12-4, the J gene TRBJ1-1; no reliable D call. The CDR3 runs to 13 residues. The CDR3 DNA follows: TGCGCCAGCAGCTTGAACCCGAACACTGAAGCTTTCTTT. Translated, it gives CASSLNPNTEAFF.